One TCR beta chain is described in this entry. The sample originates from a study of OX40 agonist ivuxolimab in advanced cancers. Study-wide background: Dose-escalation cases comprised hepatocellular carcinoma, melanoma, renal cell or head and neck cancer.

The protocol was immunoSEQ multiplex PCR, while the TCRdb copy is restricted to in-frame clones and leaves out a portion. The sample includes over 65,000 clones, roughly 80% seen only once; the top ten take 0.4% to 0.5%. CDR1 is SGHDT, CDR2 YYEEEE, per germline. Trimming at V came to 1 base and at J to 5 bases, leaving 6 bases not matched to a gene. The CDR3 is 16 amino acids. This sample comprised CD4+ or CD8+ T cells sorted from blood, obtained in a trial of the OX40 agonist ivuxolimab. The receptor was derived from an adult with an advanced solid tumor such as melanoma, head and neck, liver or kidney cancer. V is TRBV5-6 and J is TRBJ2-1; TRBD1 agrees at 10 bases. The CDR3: CASSLNRGQGHNEQFF. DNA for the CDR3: TGTGCCAGCAGCTTGAACCGGGGACAGGGGCACAATGAGCAGTTCTTC.